These 12 T cell receptor beta chains came from one sample sequenced in a study of shared clonotypes between healthy human individuals. Some clones are missing from TCRdb's copy, which holds only in-frame ones; the method was immunoSEQ multiplex PCR. This table has some 1,400,000 clones, over 95% appearing once. Sequencing was carried out using naive CD4+ T cells sorted from blood. Subset here: CD45RA+ positively selected. The origin of the receptors is a young man in good health.

The chain links TRBV25-1 to TRBJ1-2, with TRBD1 as a possible D gene (6 bases). CDR3 length equals 13 residues. V was trimmed by 1 base and J by 7 bases, leaving 10 bases between them. Germline CDR1 reads MGHDK; CDR2 reads SYGVNS. The CDR3 nucleotides read TGTGCCAGCAGTGAATGGGGCAGGGGTGGCTACACCTTC. Translation gives CASSEWGRGGYTF.

This clone was counted a single time. This chain links TRBV5-1 with TRBJ2-7; 14 bases fit TRBD2. Germline-derived CDR1 and CDR2 are SGHRS and YFSETQ. The CDR3 extends over 20 amino acids. V lost 1 base, J lost 1 base, and 13 bases stayed unmatched. The CDR3 protein is CASSLPTGTSGSEVSYEQYF. As DNA, the CDR3 is TGCGCCAGCAGCTTGCCAACCGGGACTAGCGGGAGTGAAGTGTCCTACGAGCAGTACTTC.

The V gene is TRBV2, the J gene TRBJ1-5, with 7 bases identical to TRBD1. Germline V CDR1 and CDR2: SNHLY, FYNNEI. V was pared by 3 bases and J by 9 bases, with 8 bases of the junction left unmatched. The CDR3 loop spans 14 amino acids. The CDR3 loop is CASSEVGQTPPQHF. DNA of the CDR3: TGTGCCAGCAGTGAGGTGGGACAGACGCCGCCCCAGCATTTT.

This rearrangement joins TRBV19 to TRBJ2-1; tentatively, D is TRBD1 (5 bases). Germline CDR1 LNHDA, CDR2 SQIVND (reference sequence). V was clipped by 3 bases and J by 7 bases, with 13 bases between them. CDR3 size: 14 residues. For the CDR3, the DNA is TGTGCCAGTAGTATGGGCAGGGTGGGGAATGAGCAGTTCTTC. Its protein product is CASSMGRVGNEQFF. The whole variable domain, remainder taken from reference TRBV19 and TRBJ2-1, is DGGITQSPKYLFRKEGQNVTLSCEQNLNHDAMYWYRQDPGQGLRLIYYSQIVNDFQKGDIAEGYSVSREKKESFPLTVTSAQKNPTAFYLCASSMGRVGNEQFFGPGTRLTVL.

The chain has TRBV2 and TRBJ2-4, with 10 bases lining up with TRBD2. V shed 4 bases, J shed 2 bases, and the junction held 11 bases outside the gene matches. Germline CDR1 reads SNHLY; CDR2 reads FYNNEI. The CDR3 extends over 18 amino acids. CDR3 protein: CASSVLAGVSGSKNIQYF. The DNA of the CDR3 is TGTGCCAGCAGTGTCCTAGCGGGAGTCAGTGGTTCCAAAAACATTCAGTACTTC.

CDR3 sequence: CASSQGAHTEAFF. CDR3 nucleotide sequence: TGTGCCAGCAGCCAAGGCGCACACACTGAAGCTTTCTTT. This rearrangement joins TRBV14 to TRBJ1-1; D uncertain. V was clipped by 1 base and J by 3 bases, with 6 bases between them. CDR1 is SGHDN, CDR2 FVKESK, per germline. CDR3 length equals 13 residues. Using reference TRBV14 and TRBJ1-1 for the parts outside the CDR3, the full variable domain is EAGVTQFPSHSVIEKGQTVTLRCDPISGHDNLYWYRRVMGKEIKFLLHFVKESKQDESGMPNNRFLAERTGGTYSTLKVQPAELEDSGVYFCASSQGAHTEAFFGQGTRLTVV.

As to this clone: This sample also contains other DNA sequences that code for the same CDR3. The genes are TRBV2 and TRBJ2-7; TRBD1 matches at 7 bases. Germline V gene data show CDR1 as SNHLY and CDR2 as FYNNEI. This CDR3 contains 13 residues. After removal of 5 bases from V and 1 base from J, the junction contained 2 bases not matched to a gene. The CDR3, as DNA: TGTGCCAGCAGTCCAGGGGGTTCCTACGAGCAGTACTTC. Its translation: CASSPGGSYEQYF.

This clone was counted a single time. V gene TRBV11-3 combines with J gene TRBJ2-3; 13 nucleotides line up with TRBD2. There are 18 residues in the CDR3. CDR1 is SGHNT, CDR2 YENEEA, per germline. Trimming took 5 bases from V and 5 from J; bases not matched to a gene: 13. This CDR3 reads CASSLSRTSGSPIDTQYF. Here the CDR3 DNA reads TGTGCCAGCAGCCTGAGTCGGACTAGCGGGAGTCCTATAGATACGCAGTATTTT.

V and J are TRBV4-1 and TRBJ2-7; D is tentatively TRBD1 or TRBD2 (5 bases each). The V end lost 1 base, the J end lost 0 bases, and 13 bases lay between the germline ends. CDR3 length: 16 residues. The germline V gene has CDR1 MGHRA and CDR2 YSYEKL. For the CDR3, the DNA is TGCGCCAGCAGCCAAGGCGGGTCAGGGAGCTCCTACGAGCAGTACTTC. Its protein is CASSQGGSGSSYEQYF.

The V call is TRBV9, the J call TRBJ2-5, with D perhaps matching TRBD1 (5 bases). The CDR3 covers 15 residues. V was shortened by 2 bases and J by 4 bases, with 15 bases between the two germline ends. Germline V gives CDR1 SGDLS, CDR2 YYNGEE. The CDR3 sequence is CASSVDSGARETQYF. DNA for the CDR3: TGTGCCAGCAGCGTTGACAGTGGGGCGCGAGAGACCCAGTACTTC.

The V call is TRBV18, the J call TRBJ2-3; D possibly corresponds to TRBD1 (6 bases). V gave up 3 bases and J gave up 4 bases, with 11 bases separating them. The CDR3 length is 14 residues. Looked up from germline, CDR1 is KGHSH and CDR2 is LQKENI. Here the CDR3 DNA reads TGTGCCAGCTCACCTACTGGACAGCCAGATACGCAGTATTTT. Protein: CASSPTGQPDTQYF.

The rearrangement links TRBV6-6 to TRBJ1-4, with 8 nucleotides matching TRBD1. V was clipped by 6 bases and J by 7 bases; unmatched bases: 10. The CDR3 runs 15 residues. CDR1 is MNHNY, CDR2 SVGAGI, per germline (reference sequence). For the CDR3, the DNA is TGTGCCAGCAGGGAAACTACAGGGGGTGGTGAAAAACTGTTTTTT. Protein: CASRETTGGGEKLFF.